The T cell receptor beta chain under discussion was sequenced for a study of T cells in Graves' hyperthyroidism and ophthalmopathy. V lost 5 bases, J lost 12 bases, and 7 bases stayed unmatched. The CDR3 has 14 residues. Germline V lookup: CDR1 SGHTA, CDR2 FQGNSA. RNA transcripts were the template for amplifying TCR beta CDR3 regions. In the first-round RT-PCR of the TCR CDR3, the HTBI primer set was used. Via MiXCR, TCRdb re-called the multiplex PCR reads, giving one row per CDR3 protein. The table lists 450,000 to 550,000 distinct CDR3 sequences, around 22% of them singletons, with 11% in the top ten.

Source material: blood. This sequence was found in a woman aged 25 to 39 with Graves' ophthalmopathy. The V and J genes are TRBV7-2 and TRBJ2-7, with 16 bases that match TRBD2. The CDR3, as DNA: TGTGCCAGCAGCCTGGGACTAGCGGGAGGGCCGTTGTACTTC. It specifies CASSLGLAGGPLYF.